This T cell receptor (beta chain) was observed in a study of cytomegalovirus exposure and HLA in healthy donors. Trimming took 7 bases from V and 8 from J; bases not matched to a gene: 12. Germline V gene lookup returns CDR1 MNHEY and CDR2 SVGAGI. This CDR3 spans 14 amino acids. The PCR contained 60 Vbeta and 13 Jbeta primers. Libraries were prepared by immunoSEQ multiplex PCR; TCRdb keeps only in-frame clonotypes and omits some of them. The sample shows 150,000 or so clones, nearly 80% of them seen only once. The sequencing input was PBMCs. This TCR was sampled from a man between 35 and 55 years old in good health and CMV-seropositive. The chain joins TRBV6-5 to TRBJ1-2; the match to TRBD1 covers 8 bases. CDR3 in amino acids: CASTSTGQVKGYTF. CDR3 coding DNA: TGTGCCAGCACCTCAACGGGACAGGTTAAGGGCTACACCTTC.